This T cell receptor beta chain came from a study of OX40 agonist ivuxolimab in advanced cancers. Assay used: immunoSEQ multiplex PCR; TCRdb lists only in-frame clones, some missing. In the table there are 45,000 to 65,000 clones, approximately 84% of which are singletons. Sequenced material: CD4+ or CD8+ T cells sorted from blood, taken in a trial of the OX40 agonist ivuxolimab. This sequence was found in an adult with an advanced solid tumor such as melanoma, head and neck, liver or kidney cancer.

CDR3: CASSGQGMNNEQFF. Written as DNA, the CDR3 is TGTGCCAGCAGCGGACAGGGGATGAACAATGAGCAGTTCTTC. The chain carries TRBV6-4 and TRBJ2-1, with TRBD1 identical over 9 bases. The CDR3 is made up of 14 amino acids. The V gene's germline CDR1 is MRHNA and CDR2 SNTAGT. V dropped 6 bases and J dropped 5; count of bases not matched to a gene: 5.